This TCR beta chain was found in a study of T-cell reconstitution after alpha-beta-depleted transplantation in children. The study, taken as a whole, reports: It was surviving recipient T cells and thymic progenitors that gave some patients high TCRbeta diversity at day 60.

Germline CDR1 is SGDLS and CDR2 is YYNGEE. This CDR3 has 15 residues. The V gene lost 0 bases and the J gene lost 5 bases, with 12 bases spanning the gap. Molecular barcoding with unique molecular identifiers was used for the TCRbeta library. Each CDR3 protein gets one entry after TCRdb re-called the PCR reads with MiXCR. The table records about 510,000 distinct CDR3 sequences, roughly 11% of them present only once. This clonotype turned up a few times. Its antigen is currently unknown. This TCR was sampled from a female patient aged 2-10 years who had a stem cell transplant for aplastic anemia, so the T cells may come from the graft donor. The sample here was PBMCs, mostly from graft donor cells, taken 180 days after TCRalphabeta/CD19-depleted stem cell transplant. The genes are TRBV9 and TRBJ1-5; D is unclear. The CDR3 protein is CASSVGMGGYQPQHF. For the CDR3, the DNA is TGTGCCAGCAGCGTAGGAATGGGTGGTTATCAGCCCCAGCATTTT. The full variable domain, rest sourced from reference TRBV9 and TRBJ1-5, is DSGVTQTPKHLITATGQRVTLRCSPRSGDLSVYWYQQSLDQGLQFLIQYYNGEERAKGNILERFSAQQFPDLHSELNLSSLELGDSALYFCASSVGMGGYQPQHFGDGTRLSIL.